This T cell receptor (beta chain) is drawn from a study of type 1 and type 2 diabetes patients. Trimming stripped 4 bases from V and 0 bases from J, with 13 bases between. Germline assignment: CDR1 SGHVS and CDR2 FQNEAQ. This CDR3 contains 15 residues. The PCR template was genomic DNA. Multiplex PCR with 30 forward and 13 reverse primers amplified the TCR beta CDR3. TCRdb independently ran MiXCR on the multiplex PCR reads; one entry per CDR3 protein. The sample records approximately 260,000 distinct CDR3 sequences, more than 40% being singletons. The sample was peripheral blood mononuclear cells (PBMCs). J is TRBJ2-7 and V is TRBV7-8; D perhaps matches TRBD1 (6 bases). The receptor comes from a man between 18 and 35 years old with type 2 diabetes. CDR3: CASSSNRDNSYEQYF. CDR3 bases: TGTGCCAGCAGCTCCAACCGGGACAACTCCTACGAGCAGTACTTC.